The 17 T cell receptor beta chains below come from one sample, sequenced in a study of persistence of HIV-infected CD4 T cells. The libraries were made with immunoSEQ version 4 in survey mode. Method: immunoSEQ multiplex PCR; TCRdb's copy keeps in-frame clones and lacks some. In the table there are roughly 32,000 clones, roughly 82% of which are singletons. Their cognate antigens are unknown. Cells were stimulated with overlapping HIV-1 Gag 15-mer peptides. Memory cells lacking CD40L and CD69 with high CD45RO were sorted. The sequencing here drew on CD4+ T cells sorted from PBMCs after roughly 18-hour stimulation, taken from a patient who received antiretroviral therapy. These receptors originate from an adult woman with HIV who was CMV-seropositive.

The chain carries TRBV2 and TRBJ1-4; D remains ambiguous. Trimming took 4 bases from V and 8 from J, leaving 11 bases between them. The CDR3 contains 13 residues. The V gene's germline CDR1 is SNHLY and CDR2 FYNNEI. CDR3 in amino acids: CASSVREAEKLFF. CDR3 in DNA: TGTGCCAGCAGTGTGAGGGAGGCGGAAAAACTGTTTTTT.

This chain connects TRBV3-1 (or the pseudogene TRBV3-2) to TRBJ1-5, with 7 bases matching TRBD1. After removal of 6 bases from V and 7 bases from J, the junction contained 12 bases not matched to a gene. This CDR3 comprises 15 residues. The germline CDR1 and CDR2 sequences are LGHDT and YNNKEL (reference sequence). CDR3 residues: CASSPPDREEQPQHF. The CDR3 bases are TGTGCCAGCAGTCCTCCAGACAGGGAAGAACAGCCCCAGCATTTT.

The CDR3 reads CASSSLGGYEQYF. DNA of the CDR3: TGTGCCAGCAGCTCTCTTGGGGGGTACGAGCAGTACTTC. This chain uses TRBV7-2 with TRBJ2-7; the D gene is possibly TRBD2 (6 bases). The germline V gene has CDR1 SGHTA and CDR2 FQGNSA. V lost 4 bases and J lost 4, with 11 bases in between. The CDR3 is 13 amino acids.

CDR3 loop: CASSPRDQNEKLFF. For the CDR3, the DNA is TGTGCCAGCAGCCCACGGGATCAGAATGAAAAACTGTTTTTT. The rearrangement uses TRBV9 and TRBJ1-4, with D uncertain. Between the trimmed V and J ends, which lost 4 bases and 5 bases, there was a span of 12 bases. Germline-derived CDR1 and CDR2 are SGDLS and YYNGEE. The CDR3 consists of 14 residues. The full variable domain, completed using reference TRBV9 and TRBJ1-4, is DSGVTQTPKHLITATGQRVTLRCSPRSGDLSVYWYQQSLDQGLQFLIQYYNGEERAKGNILERFSAQQFPDLHSELNLSSLELGDSALYFCASSPRDQNEKLFFGSGTQLSVL.

The chain recombines TRBV7-2 with TRBJ2-3; 7 nucleotides match TRBD1. V dropped 4 bases and J dropped 2; count of bases not matched to a gene: 9. There are 16 residues in the CDR3. Germline V lookup: CDR1 SGHTA, CDR2 FQGNSA. In DNA, the CDR3 is TGTGCCAGCAGCTCCCATGACAGGGTAGACACAGATACGCAGTATTTT. Translated, it gives CASSSHDRVDTDTQYF.

This clone has a single count. V usage is TRBV5-6 and J usage is TRBJ2-5; D is unclear. Deletions cut 4 bases from V and 1 base from J, with 23 bases between. Per germline, CDR1 SGHDT and CDR2 YYEEEE. The CDR3 extends over 18 amino acids. The CDR3 nucleotides are TGTGCCAGCAGCCGGGCGGAACTTGCGGTGGGCGGCCAAGAGACCCAGTACTTC. It translates to CASSRAELAVGGQETQYF. The whole variable domain, remainder taken from reference TRBV5-6 and TRBJ2-5, is DAGVTQSPTHLIKTRGQQVTLRCSPKSGHDTVSWYQQALGQGPQFIFQYYEEEERQRGNFPDRFSGHQFPNYSSELNVNALLLGDSALYLCASSRAELAVGGQETQYFGPGTRLLVL.

This clone was counted a single time. The chain uses TRBV6-5 and TRBJ1-1, with no clear D. Trimming stripped 3 bases from V and 7 bases from J, with 6 bases between. CDR3 length equals 11 residues. Looked up from germline, CDR1 is MNHEY and CDR2 is SVGAGI. CDR3 nucleotides: TGTGCCAGCAGTTATCTTAGTGAAGCTTTCTTT. It encodes CASSYLSEAFF.

V gene TRBV6-5 combines with J gene TRBJ2-1, with 7 bases lining up with TRBD2. Germline V gene lookup returns CDR1 MNHEY and CDR2 SVGAGI. V trimming: 5 bases; J trimming: 1 base; junction bases outside the gene matches: 5. CDR3 size: 15 residues. The CDR3 region has the DNA TGTGCCAGCAGTACGATCGGGGGGTCCTACAATGAGCAGTTCTTC. Its protein is CASSTIGGSYNEQFF.

The gene calls are TRBV5-1 and TRBJ1-2, with D unresolved. Trimming left V 2 bases short and J 5 bases short, with 7 bases between. Germline-derived CDR1 and CDR2 are SGHRS and YFSETQ. The CDR3 consists of 12 residues. The CDR3 loop is CASSFNDYGYTF. The DNA for the CDR3 is TGCGCCAGCAGCTTTAACGATTATGGCTACACCTTC. The full variable domain, rest sourced from reference TRBV5-1 and TRBJ1-2, is KAGVTQTPRYLIKTRGQQVTLSCSPISGHRSVSWYQQTPGQGLQFLFEYFSETQRNKGNFPGRFSGRQFSNSRSEMNVSTLELGDSALYLCASSFNDYGYTFGSGTRLTVV.

This clone was seen a few times. The chain employs TRBV19 and TRBJ1-6, with D possibly being TRBD1 (5 bases). The V end lost 6 bases, the J end lost 5 bases, and 11 bases lay between the germline ends. Per germline, CDR1 LNHDA and CDR2 SQIVND (reference sequence). The CDR3 runs 14 residues. The CDR3 sequence: CASRGRGDNSPLHF. Written as DNA, the CDR3 is TGTGCCAGTAGGGGGCGCGGTGATAATTCACCCCTCCACTTT.

The chain combines TRBV19 with TRBJ1-5, with D tentatively TRBD1 (6 bases). V lost 8 bases and J 0 bases, leaving 17 bases between the germline ends. The CDR3 is 16 residues long. CDR1 is LNHDA, CDR2 SQIVND, per germline (reference sequence). CDR3 DNA: TGTGCCAGTCTACCTATGACAGGCCATAGCAATCAGCCCCAGCATTTT. This codes for CASLPMTGHSNQPQHF.

The genes are TRBV6-2 or TRBV6-3 and TRBJ1-6; possible D gene TRBD1, 5 bases. V lost 2 bases and J lost 5, with 10 bases in between. The CDR3 is made up of 15 amino acids. Germline values: CDR1 MNHEY, CDR2 SVGEGT. CDR3 protein: CASSYGAANNSPLHF. The DNA of the CDR3 is TGTGCCAGCAGTTACGGGGCAGCCAATAATTCACCCCTCCACTTT.

The V call is TRBV9, the J call TRBJ2-2, with 10 bases fitting TRBD2. There are 18 residues in the CDR3. Germline V CDR1 and CDR2: SGDLS, YYNGEE. V dropped 0 bases and J dropped 0; count of bases not matched to a gene: 5. The CDR3 loop reads CASSVAPSGSSNTGELFF. The DNA of the CDR3 is TGTGCCAGCAGCGTAGCCCCTAGCGGGAGTTCGAACACCGGGGAGCTGTTTTTT.

The chain joins TRBV2 to TRBJ2-7; 12 nucleotides agree with TRBD2. The junction had 6 bases not matched to a gene; V was cut back by 6 bases and J by 0 bases. The CDR3 totals 16 residues. CDR1 and CDR2 (germline): SNHLY, FYNNEI. The CDR3 region has the DNA TGTGCCAGCAGGGGGAAGACTAGCGGGAGCTCCTACGAGCAGTACTTC. Protein sequence: CASRGKTSGSSYEQYF.

CDR3 nucleotides: TGTGCCAGCAGCAAGGACACGTCCTACGAGCAGTACTTC. Translation gives CASSKDTSYEQYF. This chain connects TRBV5-4 to TRBJ2-7; tentatively, D is TRBD1 (5 bases). The germline V and J ends were trimmed by 4 bases and 1 base, with 9 bases remaining between them. The CDR3 loop spans 13 amino acids. In germline, CDR1 is SGHNT, CDR2 YYREEE (reference sequence). Combining the CDR3 with reference TRBV5-4 and TRBJ2-7 gives the whole variable domain ETGVTQSPTHLIKTRGQQVTLRCSSQSGHNTVSWYQQALGQGPQFIFQYYREEENGRGNFPPRFSGLQFPNYSSELNVNALELDDSALYLCASSKDTSYEQYFGPGTRLTVT.

The V gene is TRBV9, the J gene TRBJ2-5; 8 bases match TRBD2. The ends lost 3 bases at V and 2 bases at J; junction bases unmatched: 6. Germline CDR1 SGDLS, CDR2 YYNGEE. This CDR3 is built from 15 residues. The CDR3 loop is CASSAGGPTQETQYF. For the CDR3, the DNA is TGTGCCAGCAGCGCGGGGGGGCCGACTCAAGAGACCCAGTACTTC.

The genes are TRBV6-5 and TRBJ2-2; tentatively, D is TRBD2 (6 bases). CDR1 MNHEY and CDR2 SVGAGI come from the germline V gene. V gave up 9 bases and J gave up 2 bases, with 7 bases separating them. The CDR3 totals 12 residues. This chain's CDR3 is CARGTNTGELFF. DNA for the CDR3: TGTGCCAGGGGGACTAACACCGGGGAGCTGTTTTTT.